The 32 T cell receptor beta chains given below trace back to one sample, sequenced in a study of cytomegalovirus exposure and HLA in healthy donors. PCR amplification relied on 60 Vbeta primers (plus 13 Jbeta primers). Clones were sequenced by immunoSEQ multiplex PCR, and TCRdb holds only the in-frame ones, with some missing. The sample lists about 67,000 clones; 70% to 85% were seen once. Sequencing was carried out using PBMCs. These receptors all stem from a man between 60 and 75 years old in good health and CMV-seropositive.

The V gene is TRBV2, the J gene TRBJ1-1; D possibly corresponds to TRBD1 (5 bases). V was pared by 4 bases and J by 1 base, with 7 bases between. The CDR3 is 13 amino acids. Germline values: CDR1 SNHLY, CDR2 FYNNEI. CDR3 nucleotide sequence: TGTGCCAGCAGTGGACAGAAGAACACTGAAGCTTTCTTT. It yields the protein CASSGQKNTEAFF.

The chain uses TRBV5-1 and TRBJ1-1, with D possibly being TRBD1 (6 bases). Germline V CDR1 and CDR2: SGHRS, YFSETQ. This CDR3 spans 12 amino acids. With 3 bases removed from V and 10 bases from J, the gap between germline ends came to 13 bases. DNA of the CDR3: TGCGCCAGCAGCTCCCAGGGGCAGAGAGCTTTCTTT. It specifies CASSSQGQRAFF.

This clone has a single count. The chain links TRBV7-9 to TRBJ2-3; D remains unclear. The CDR3 covers 12 residues. From germline, CDR1 is SEHNR and CDR2 FQNEAQ (reference sequence). Trimming shortened V by 4 bases and J by 4 bases, and 6 bases separated the two germline ends. This CDR3 is CASSSVADTQYF. The CDR3 DNA reads TGTGCCAGCAGCTCGGTAGCAGATACGCAGTATTTT.

The chain recombines TRBV5-1 with TRBJ1-2; D unresolved. CDR1 is SGHRS, CDR2 YFSETQ, per germline. The V and J ends lost 0 bases and 0 bases respectively, with 9 bases between them. The CDR3 has 15 amino acids. The CDR3: CASSLGHLPNYGYTF. The DNA of the CDR3 is TGCGCCAGCAGCTTGGGACACCTCCCTAACTATGGCTACACCTTC. The variable domain in full, completed from reference TRBV5-1 and TRBJ1-2, reads KAGVTQTPRYLIKTRGQQVTLSCSPISGHRSVSWYQQTPGQGLQFLFEYFSETQRNKGNFPGRFSGRQFSNSRSEMNVSTLELGDSALYLCASSLGHLPNYGYTFGSGTRLTVV.

V gene TRBV7-9 combines with J gene TRBJ1-6; D is possibly TRBD1 (5 bases). The V and J ends lost 0 bases and 9 bases respectively, with 6 bases between them. Germline-derived CDR1 and CDR2 are SEHNR and FQNEAQ (reference sequence). There are 13 residues in the CDR3. CDR3 DNA: TGTGCCAGCAGCTTAGCCCAGGGTTCACCCCTCCACTTT. This sequence encodes CASSLAQGSPLHF.

This sequence joins TRBV27 and TRBJ2-7; D might be TRBD1 (6 bases). The V end was cut by 1 base, the J end by 6 bases, with 16 bases between. The CDR3 length is 15 residues. Germline V gene data show CDR1 as MNHEY and CDR2 as SMNVEV (reference sequence). The chain's CDR3 is CASSLFNQGRAEQYF. CDR3 nucleotides: TGTGCCAGCAGTTTATTCAACCAGGGGCGGGCCGAGCAGTACTTC.

The gene calls are TRBV7-2 and TRBJ2-5, with unresolved D. The DNA end lines up better with TRBJ2-7; the J call may be wrong. This CDR3 is 14 amino acids long. Per the germline V gene, CDR1 is SGHTA and CDR2 is FQGNSA. DNA for the CDR3: TGTGCCAGCAGCTCCTCAGGCAGGTCCTACGAGCAGTACTTC. Translated, it gives CASSSSGRSYEQYF.

The chain links TRBV11-3 to TRBJ2-7; TRBD1 is a possible D gene (6 bases). Trimming removed 6 bases at V and 7 bases at J, with 13 bases between. CDR1 and CDR2 from the germline V gene are SGHNT and YENEEA. The CDR3 spans 12 residues. For the CDR3, the DNA is TGTGCCAGCAGTCATACAGGGTATGAGCAGTACTTC. Its protein is CASSHTGYEQYF.

The chain couples TRBV5-5 to TRBJ1-1; tentative D call: TRBD1 (5 bases). The CDR3 is made up of 14 amino acids. The V end was cut by 2 bases, the J end by 3 bases, with 11 bases between. Germline CDR1 SGHKS, CDR2 YYEKEE (reference sequence). The CDR3 region has the DNA TGTGCCAGCAGCTTCTATCCGGGGGACACTGAAGCTTTCTTT. It translates to CASSFYPGDTEAFF.

This sequence joins TRBV19 and TRBJ1-5; no reliable D call. Germline lookup yields CDR1 LNHDA and CDR2 SQIVND (reference sequence). The CDR3 covers 14 residues. Deletions cut 3 bases from V and 7 bases from J, with 13 bases between. CDR3 coding DNA: TGTGCCAGTAGTATTAAACAGAGGGAACAGCCCCAGCATTTT. This codes for CASSIKQREQPQHF.

This chain links TRBV11-3 with TRBJ2-1; the D gene is possibly TRBD1 (5 bases). Trimming took 7 bases from V and 2 from J, leaving 21 bases between them. Germline V lookup: CDR1 SGHNT, CDR2 YENEEA. The CDR3 length is 17 residues. CDR3 sequence (DNA): TGTGCCAGCACCTCCCTAACGGACACCAGCACCTACAATGAGCAGTTCTTC. Its protein product is CASTSLTDTSTYNEQFF.

In its sample, this clone was seen a few times. This CDR3 reads CASSMLTSGGDKAKNIQYF. The DNA of the CDR3 is TGTGCCAGTAGTATGTTAACTAGCGGGGGGGACAAAGCCAAAAACATTCAGTACTTC. This sequence joins TRBV19 and TRBJ2-4; TRBD2 matches at 13 bases. Germline V gives CDR1 LNHDA, CDR2 SQIVND (reference sequence). CDR3 length: 19 residues. Trimming cost V 3 bases and J 0 bases; bases outside gene matches: 8.

V usage is TRBV10-1 and J usage is TRBJ2-1; 13 bases are shared with TRBD2. Germline-derived CDR1 and CDR2 are WNHNN and SYGVQD (reference sequence). The ends lost 0 bases at V and 7 bases at J; junction bases unmatched: 3. This CDR3 has 16 residues. The CDR3 is CASSESTGLAGNEQFF. As DNA, the CDR3 is TGCGCCAGCAGTGAGTCGACGGGACTAGCGGGAAATGAGCAGTTCTTC.

The rearrangement links TRBV5-8 to TRBJ2-5; 7 positions match TRBD1. Unmatched junction bases numbered 11, after V lost 4 bases and J lost 5 bases. The length of the CDR3 is 15 residues. Germline CDR1 SGHTS, CDR2 YDEGEE. The CDR3: CASSAGETGVETQYF. The CDR3 nucleotides are TGTGCCAGCAGCGCTGGCGAAACAGGGGTGGAGACCCAGTACTTC.

The chain uses TRBV6-5 and TRBJ1-1; 7 bases line up with TRBD1. The germline gives CDR1 MNHEY, CDR2 SVGAGI. The J segment lost 1 base and the V segment lost 5 bases, leaving 7 bases of the junction unmatched. This CDR3 is 15 amino acids long. The CDR3 spells CASSRQGGGNTEAFF. The CDR3 DNA follows: TGTGCCAGCAGTCGCCAGGGGGGAGGGAACACTGAAGCTTTCTTT.

The chain has TRBV5-1 and TRBJ2-1, with D possibly TRBD1 on 6 matching bases. CDR3 length: 17 amino acids. Germline V gene sequence: CDR1 SGHRS, CDR2 YFSETQ. Trimming took off 4 bases at V and 0 bases at J, with 17 bases between the two ends. CDR3 coding DNA: TGCGCCAGCAGCCACAGTACGACAGGCAGCTCCTACAATGAGCAGTTCTTC. It codes for CASSHSTTGSSYNEQFF.

CDR3 amino acids: CASSHSYPRYEQYF. The DNA for the CDR3 is TGCGCCAGCAGCCACAGCTACCCTCGCTACGAGCAGTACTTC. The V and J genes are TRBV5-1 and TRBJ2-7; D gene unclear. The germline V and J ends were trimmed by 4 bases and 3 bases, with 14 bases remaining between them. The germline V gene has CDR1 SGHRS and CDR2 YFSETQ. The length of the CDR3 is 14 residues.

In its sample, this clone was seen a few times. The chain couples TRBV11-3 to TRBJ2-7, with 12 bases identical to TRBD1. The CDR3 has 15 residues. CDR1 and CDR2 (germline): SGHNT, YENEEA. V shed 2 bases and J 5 bases; nucleotides not matched to a gene: 4. CDR3 protein: CASSLLGTGGNEQYF. For the CDR3, the DNA is TGTGCCAGCAGCTTACTGGGGACAGGGGGCAACGAGCAGTACTTC.

The J gene is TRBJ2-1, the V gene TRBV29-1; no definite D call. This CDR3 is 12 amino acids long. Germline-derived CDR1 and CDR2 are SQVTM and ANQGSEA. With 4 bases removed from V and 8 bases from J, the gap between germline ends came to 12 bases. CDR3 DNA sequence: TGCAGCGTTGCCCAGGTGGGCGATGAGCAGTTCTTC. It translates to CSVAQVGDEQFF.

This clone occurred a few times. The chain joins TRBV2 to TRBJ1-4; D gene uncertain. With 7 bases removed from V and 5 bases from J, the gap between germline ends came to 11 bases. CDR1 and CDR2 from the germline V gene are SNHLY and FYNNEI. The CDR3 has 13 residues. The CDR3 loop is CASTLARNEKLFF. CDR3 DNA sequence: TGTGCCAGCACTTTGGCTCGAAATGAAAAACTGTTTTTT.

This chain joins TRBV6-6 and TRBJ1-4; 7 positions agree with TRBD1. There are 15 residues in the CDR3. J gave up 8 bases and V 2 bases, and 8 bases lay outside the gene matches. Germline values: CDR1 MNHNY, CDR2 SVGAGI (reference sequence). CDR3 loop: CASSYLGQRGEKLFF. The CDR3, as DNA: TGTGCCAGCAGTTACCTGGGACAGAGAGGGGAAAAACTGTTTTTT.

The J gene is TRBJ1-4, the V gene TRBV11-3, with TRBD1 matching 8 bases. The trim removed 5 bases at V and 3 bases at J, leaving 5 bases unmatched. Per germline, CDR1 SGHNT and CDR2 YENEEA. This CDR3 spans 15 amino acids. The CDR3 reads CASSADRGSNEKLFF. CDR3 nucleotide sequence: TGTGCCAGCAGCGCCGACAGGGGATCTAATGAAAAACTGTTTTTT.

This clone has a handful of counts. The gene calls are TRBV9 and TRBJ1-2; possible D gene TRBD1, 6 bases. V was pared by 3 bases and J by 4 bases, with 13 bases between. The CDR3 loop spans 14 amino acids. Germline V gene lookup returns CDR1 SGDLS and CDR2 YYNGEE. DNA for the CDR3: TGTGCCAGCAGCGACACAGGGTCGGGCTATGGCTACACCTTC. Protein: CASSDTGSGYGYTF.

This chain links TRBV6-4 with TRBJ2-1; the D gene is possibly TRBD2 (6 bases). V was pared by 6 bases and J by 3 bases, with 12 bases between. The germline CDR1 and CDR2 sequences are MRHNA and SNTAGT. The CDR3 loop spans 14 amino acids. The CDR3 is CASSPRLDYNEQFF. DNA of the CDR3: TGTGCCAGCAGCCCCAGACTAGACTACAATGAGCAGTTCTTC.

CDR3 sequence: CASGRQGVYEQYF. CDR3 coding DNA: TGTGCCAGCGGGCGGCAGGGGGTCTACGAGCAGTACTTC. J is TRBJ2-7 and V is TRBV7-2; 7 bases agree with TRBD1. Germline V gene lookup returns CDR1 SGHTA and CDR2 FQGNSA. The CDR3 spans 13 residues. Unmatched junction bases numbered 7, after V lost 8 bases and J lost 3 bases. The full variable domain, with the rest looked up from reference TRBV7-2 and TRBJ2-7, is GAGVSQSPSNKVTEKGKDVELRCDPISGHTALYWYRQSLGQGLEFLIYFQGNSAPDKSGLPSDRFSAERTGGSVSTLTIQRTQQEDSAVYLCASGRQGVYEQYFGPGTRLTVT.

V usage is TRBV2 and J usage is TRBJ1-5, with TRBD1 as a possible D gene (5 bases). Germline assignment: CDR1 SNHLY and CDR2 FYNNEI. This CDR3 comprises 15 residues. The V gene lost 7 bases and the J gene lost 2 bases, with 15 bases spanning the gap. CDR3: CASKGGAGRNQPQHF. The DNA of the CDR3 is TGTGCCAGCAAGGGAGGGGCCGGTCGCAATCAGCCCCAGCATTTT.

This chain uses TRBV5-4 with TRBJ2-1, with 7 bases aligning to TRBD1. Germline V lookup: CDR1 SGHNT, CDR2 YYREEE (reference sequence). The V gene end was trimmed by 4 bases and the J gene end by 7 bases; junction bases not matched to a gene: 11. This CDR3 comprises 15 residues. Here the CDR3 reads CASSATTKTGNEQFF. In nucleotides, the CDR3 is TGTGCCAGCAGCGCGACAACTAAGACAGGGAATGAGCAGTTCTTC.

The gene calls are TRBV11-3 and TRBJ2-3; 7 bases are a match to TRBD2. Germline CDR1 SGHNT, CDR2 YENEEA. The V and J ends lost 6 bases and 7 bases, in that order; junction bases with no gene match: 10. The CDR3 totals 14 residues. The CDR3 DNA sequence: TGTGCCAGCAGTCGTGGGGGGGAGGTGAATACGCAGTATTTT. It yields the protein CASSRGGEVNTQYF.

This clone has more than one count but fewer than ten. The chain carries TRBV7-9 and TRBJ1-4; TRBD1 aligns across 9 bases. V was pared by 3 bases and J by 0 bases, with 8 bases of the junction left unmatched. Germline CDR1 reads SEHNR; CDR2 reads FQNEAQ (reference sequence). This CDR3 is built from 18 residues. In DNA form, the CDR3 reads TGTGCCAGCAGCTTTAAGCGGACAGGGGTGTCAACTAATGAAAAACTGTTTTTT. Protein product: CASSFKRTGVSTNEKLFF.

On this clone itself: The junction departs from the called germline gene at one end, perhaps through a read error. The chain carries TRBV13 and TRBJ2-3, with D perhaps matching TRBD2 (6 bases). Germline CDR1 and CDR2: PRHDT and FYEKMQ (reference sequence). The CDR3 is 14 amino acids. The CDR3 spells CASSLGLGGAHSDF. The DNA of the CDR3 is TGTGCCAGCAGCTTAGGCCTGGGAGGAGCCCATTCTGATTTT.

This clone was found a few times. This sequence joins TRBV6-5 and TRBJ2-7; maybe TRBD2 (6 bases). V lost 5 bases and J 0 bases, leaving 11 bases between the germline ends. This CDR3 is 14 amino acids long. Germline CDR1 reads MNHEY; CDR2 reads SVGAGI. CDR3 sequence reads: CASSPLGSSYEQYF. CDR3 bases: TGTGCCAGCAGTCCGCTCGGGAGCTCCTACGAGCAGTACTTC.

This clone showed up just once. The chain carries TRBV27 and TRBJ1-5, with TRBD1 identical over 8 bases. CDR3 length: 17 amino acids. V was pared by 5 bases and J by 3 bases, with 12 bases of the junction left unmatched. Germline lookup yields CDR1 MNHEY and CDR2 SMNVEV (reference sequence). In DNA form, the CDR3 reads TGTGCCAGCAGTCCTCAGGGGGCCCAGGGGCTCAATCAGCCCCAGCATTTT. It translates to CASSPQGAQGLNQPQHF.